This T cell receptor beta chain came from a study of cytomegalovirus exposure and HLA in healthy donors. Study-wide findings and caveats: The study assumed roughly uniform donor sequencing depth for presence/absence analyses. It is likely that the observed cluster of highly shared sequence variants was a sequencing artifact. In an earlier analysis, about 87% or about 30%: the productive usage of most TCR beta V segments. A later analysis by the authors found several of the most significant clusters apparently linked to common viral pathogens.

V dropped 9 bases and J dropped 1 base, with 15 bases sitting between them. The germline V gene has CDR1 LNHDA and CDR2 SQIVND (reference sequence). The CDR3 sequence is 15 residues long. As concerns this clone: Antigen: not known.

The PCR contained 60 Vbeta and 13 Jbeta primers. Clones were read by immunoSEQ multiplex PCR, and TCRdb kept only the in-frame ones, dropping some. The table lists about 160,000 clones, roughly 85% of them singletons. The TCR originated in a man aged 25 to 40 in good health and CMV-seronegative. Source material: PBMCs. This sequence joins TRBV19 and TRBJ2-2; D possibly corresponds to TRBD1 (7 bases). The CDR3 nucleotides read TGTGCCAGCGCGTCGGGGGACAGGAACACCGGGGAGCTGTTTTTT. Translation gives CASASGDRNTGELFF.